Presented here are 15 T cell receptor beta chains from one specimen sequenced in a study of blood T cell repertoires in COVID-19. The repertoire was sequenced with immunoSEQ multiplex PCR; TCRdb's copy has only in-frame clones and lacks some. The data contain about 400,000 clones, approximately 86% of them singletons. The sequencing sample was made of peripheral blood. All receptors derive from a human donor in a cohort sampled during active COVID-19.

The chain joins TRBV7-9 to TRBJ2-1; 7 nucleotides line up with TRBD2. After removal of 3 bases from V and 7 bases from J, the junction contained 6 bases not matched to a gene. There are 14 residues in the CDR3. Germline V gene sequence: CDR1 SEHNR, CDR2 FQNEAQ (reference sequence). The CDR3 DNA sequence: TGTGCCAGCAGCTTGCTAGCGGAAAAGAATGAGCAGTTCTTC. This translates into CASSLLAEKNEQFF.

This clone was seen only a few times. The V and J genes are TRBV2 and TRBJ1-2; 7 positions match TRBD1. Trimming removed 3 bases from V and 6 bases from J; junction bases left unmatched: 4. The CDR3 is 13 amino acids. From germline, CDR1 is SNHLY and CDR2 FYNNEI. CDR3 in amino acids: CASSDDRENGYTF. CDR3 coding DNA: TGTGCCAGCAGTGATGACAGGGAGAATGGCTACACCTTC.

The genes are TRBV5-1 and TRBJ2-2; 8 bases agree with TRBD1. The trim removed 3 bases at V and 5 bases at J, leaving 9 bases unmatched. CDR1 and CDR2 (germline): SGHRS, YFSETQ. The CDR3 runs to 16 residues. The CDR3 loop reads CASSSTQGAGTGELFF. The CDR3 bases are TGCGCCAGCAGCTCGACCCAGGGGGCGGGGACCGGGGAGCTGTTTTTT. The full variable domain, in which reference TRBV5-1 and TRBJ2-2 provide the parts outside the CDR3, is KAGVTQTPRYLIKTRGQQVTLSCSPISGHRSVSWYQQTPGQGLQFLFEYFSETQRNKGNFPGRFSGRQFSNSRSEMNVSTLELGDSALYLCASSSTQGAGTGELFFGEGSRLTVL.

J is TRBJ1-2 and V is TRBV5-4; TRBD1 might be the D (6 bases). Germline loops: CDR1 SGHNT, CDR2 YYREEE (reference sequence). This CDR3 has 13 residues. V lost 0 bases to trimming and J lost 8 bases, with 11 bases between them. The CDR3 is CASSLGGPGGYTF. The CDR3 coding sequence is TGTGCCAGCAGCTTGGGGGGGCCGGGAGGCTACACCTTC.

This chain links TRBV29-1 with TRBJ2-7; 8 bases are shared with TRBD1. The CDR3 totals 11 residues. In germline, CDR1 is SQVTM, CDR2 ANQGSEA. V dropped 5 bases and J dropped 8; count of bases not matched to a gene: 5. In DNA, the CDR3 is TGCAGCGTTTCGGACAGGGCGAAGCAGTACTTC. It encodes CSVSDRAKQYF.

V gene TRBV11-3 combines with J gene TRBJ1-3, with D uncertain. V shed 3 bases and J shed 0 bases, with 3 bases lying between them. Germline-derived CDR1 and CDR2 are SGHNT and YENEEA. This CDR3 spans 13 amino acids. CDR3: CASSFNSGNTIYF. CDR3 in DNA: TGTGCCAGCAGCTTTAACTCTGGAAACACCATATATTTT.

CDR3 sequence reads: CASSLTAGYEQYF. The CDR3 region has the DNA TGTGCCAGCAGCTTAACTGCGGGATACGAGCAGTACTTC. The chain combines TRBV7-3 with TRBJ2-7; TRBD2 is a possible D gene (6 bases). The CDR3 sequence is 13 residues long. V gave up 0 bases and J gave up 4 bases, with 7 bases separating them. Per the germline V gene, CDR1 is SGHTA and CDR2 is FQGTGA.

The chain couples TRBV4-1 to TRBJ2-1, with no clear D. CDR3 length equals 12 residues. Germline V CDR1 and CDR2: MGHRA, YSYEKL. Trimming removed 2 bases from V and 6 bases from J, with 5 bases in between. The CDR3 DNA follows: TGCGCCAGCAGCCAACCTCTCAATGAGCAGTTCTTC. Protein product: CASSQPLNEQFF.

The rearrangement joins TRBV27 to TRBJ1-5, with D unresolved. Deletions cut 1 base from V and 3 bases from J, with 10 bases between. In germline, CDR1 is MNHEY, CDR2 SMNVEV (reference sequence). This CDR3 region has 15 residues. CDR3 DNA sequence: TGTGCCAGCAGTTTATTCGGGGTTCCCAATCAGCCCCAGCATTTT. This translates into CASSLFGVPNQPQHF.

CDR3 sequence: CASSPVGSSVYEQYF. CDR3 bases: TGTGCCAGCTCACCAGTAGGGTCTAGCGTCTACGAGCAGTACTTC. The chain recombines TRBV18 with TRBJ2-7, with D perhaps matching TRBD2 (6 bases). Germline V gene lookup returns CDR1 KGHSH and CDR2 LQKENI. Trimming stripped 2 bases from V and 3 bases from J, with 14 bases between. The CDR3 totals 15 residues.

The chain carries TRBV7-8 and TRBJ1-2; TRBD1 might be the D (5 bases). Between the trimmed V and J ends, which lost 2 bases and 3 bases, there was a span of 10 bases. CDR3 length equals 14 residues. CDR1 and CDR2 (germline): SGHVS, FQNEAQ. The CDR3 bases are TGTGCCAGCAGCTTAAGACAGAGTCACTATGGCTACACCTTC. Its protein product is CASSLRQSHYGYTF.

The chain combines TRBV5-5 with TRBJ1-4, with 9 bases fitting TRBD1. CDR1 SGHKS and CDR2 YYEKEE come from the germline V gene (reference sequence). CDR3 length: 14 residues. The ends lost 4 bases at V and 6 bases at J; junction bases unmatched: 4. The CDR3 nucleotides read TGTGCCAGCAGCCTGACAGGGGGGTATGAAAAACTGTTTTTT. It translates to CASSLTGGYEKLFF.

This chain uses TRBV30 with TRBJ1-1; TRBD1 agrees at 7 bases. Germline V gives CDR1 GTSNPN, CDR2 SVGIG (reference sequence). V trimming: 8 bases; J trimming: 4 bases; junction bases outside the gene matches: 7. This CDR3 comprises 12 residues. Here the CDR3 reads CAGDRPLTEAFF. CDR3 nucleotides: TGTGCCGGGGACAGACCCCTCACTGAAGCTTTCTTT.

V is TRBV30 and J is TRBJ1-5, with 9 bases identical to TRBD1. The V gene's germline CDR1 is GTSNPN and CDR2 SVGIG (reference sequence). The CDR3 is 14 amino acids. Trimming removed 3 bases from V and 6 bases from J; junction bases left unmatched: 6. CDR3: CAWRAQGAVQPQHF. The CDR3 bases are TGTGCCTGGAGGGCACAGGGGGCAGTTCAGCCCCAGCATTTT. Filled out from reference TRBV30 and TRBJ1-5, the complete variable domain reads SQTIHQWPATLVQPVGSPLSLECTVEGTSNPNLYWYRQAAGRGLQLLFYSVGIGQISSEVPQNLSASRPQDRQFILSSKKLLLSDSGFYLCAWRAQGAVQPQHFGDGTRLSIL.

The J gene is TRBJ2-7, the V gene TRBV7-9; 9 nucleotides match TRBD1. The CDR3 covers 15 residues. J gave up 6 bases and V 5 bases, and 11 bases lay outside the gene matches. CDR1 is SEHNR and CDR2 is FQNEAQ in the germline V gene (reference sequence). Written as DNA, the CDR3 is TGTGCCAGCAGCCTCCTCGACAGGGGGGAACGCGAGCAGTACTTC. The encoded protein is CASSLLDRGEREQYF.